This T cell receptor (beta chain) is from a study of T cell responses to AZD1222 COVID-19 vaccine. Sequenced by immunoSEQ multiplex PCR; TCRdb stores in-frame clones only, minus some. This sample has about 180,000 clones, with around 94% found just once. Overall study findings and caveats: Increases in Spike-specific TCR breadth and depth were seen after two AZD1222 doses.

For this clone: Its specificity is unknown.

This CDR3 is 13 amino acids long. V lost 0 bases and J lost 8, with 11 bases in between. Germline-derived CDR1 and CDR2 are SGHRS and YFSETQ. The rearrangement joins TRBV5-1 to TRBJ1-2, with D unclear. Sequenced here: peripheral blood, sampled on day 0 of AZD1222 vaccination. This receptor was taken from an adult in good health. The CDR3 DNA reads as TGCGCCAGCAGCTTGGGGGAGCCTAGGGGCTACACCTTC. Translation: CASSLGEPRGYTF. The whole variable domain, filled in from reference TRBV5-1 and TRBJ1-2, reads KAGVTQTPRYLIKTRGQQVTLSCSPISGHRSVSWYQQTPGQGLQFLFEYFSETQRNKGNFPGRFSGRQFSNSRSEMNVSTLELGDSALYLCASSLGEPRGYTFGSGTRLTVV.